This T cell receptor beta chain was observed in a study of cytomegalovirus exposure and HLA in healthy donors. Findings and caveats of the study: As confirmed in vitro, three CMV-associated chains were specific for CMV antigens. Reports credit the classifier with highly specific, highly sensitive diagnosis of cytomegalovirus status. The investigators catalogued 164 TCR beta chains as cytomegalovirus-associated.

Profiling relied on immunoSEQ multiplex PCR, and the TCRdb table lists in-frame clones only, not all of them. The sample has about 250,000 clones, 87% seen once. In this sample, this clone turned up a few times. Its matching antigen is unknown. Between the trimmed V and J ends, which lost 8 bases and 0 bases, there was a span of 8 bases. The CDR3 length is 13 residues. In germline, CDR1 is SGHVS, CDR2 FNYEAQ. The V gene is TRBV7-6, the J gene TRBJ1-3; no reliable D call. The sequenced sample was PBMCs. The sequence came from a man aged 18 to 30 in good health and CMV-seropositive. This CDR3 is CASAEYSGNTIYF. As DNA, the CDR3 is TGTGCCAGCGCGGAGTACTCTGGAAACACCATATATTTT.